The 29 T cell receptor beta chains listed next were all sequenced from one sample in a study of cytomegalovirus exposure and HLA in healthy donors. Libraries were prepared by immunoSEQ multiplex PCR; TCRdb keeps only in-frame clonotypes and omits some of them. The table records about 88,000 clones, around 96% of them present only once. The sample was PBMCs. These receptors were collected from a man in his late teens or twenties in good health and CMV-seronegative.

This clone was seen a single time. The chain has TRBV11-3 and TRBJ1-1; maybe TRBD1 (6 bases). Deletions cut 5 bases from V and 7 bases from J, with 14 bases between. CDR3 length: 13 amino acids. The germline CDR1 and CDR2 sequences are SGHNT and YENEEA. The DNA of the CDR3 is TGTGCCAGCAGCCTAAGGGGGGGTCTTGAAGCTTTCTTT. Its translation is CASSLRGGLEAFF.

The V call is TRBV25-1, the J call TRBJ1-1; D unclear. CDR1 is MGHDK and CDR2 is SYGVNS in the germline V gene. The CDR3 spans 14 residues. Trimming stripped 0 bases from V and 0 bases from J, with 5 bases between. The CDR3 loop reads CASSEYRMNTEAFF. The CDR3 region has the DNA TGTGCCAGCAGTGAATATCGTATGAACACTGAAGCTTTCTTT.

In its sample, this clone was seen once. The V and J genes are TRBV14 and TRBJ2-1; TRBD1 matches 7 bases. After removal of 3 bases from V and 4 bases from J, the junction contained 0 bases not matched to a gene. This CDR3 is built from 13 residues. Germline loops: CDR1 SGHDN, CDR2 FVKESK. CDR3 amino acids: CASSQGQYNEQFF. The DNA of the CDR3 is TGTGCCAGCAGCCAGGGACAGTACAATGAGCAGTTCTTC.

The CDR3 reads CASSRNYEQYF. The CDR3 region has the DNA TGTGCCAGCAGCCGTAACTACGAGCAGTACTTC. This sequence joins TRBV11-2 and TRBJ2-7; no reliable D call. Germline V lookup: CDR1 SGHAT, CDR2 FQNNGV. V was cut by 5 bases and J by 3 bases, with 5 bases left in between. CDR3 size: 11 residues.

The chain is built from TRBV29-1 and TRBJ1-5, with 8 bases that match TRBD1. The CDR3 runs to 14 residues. The germline CDR1 and CDR2 sequences are SQVTM and ANQGSEA. Trimming at V came to 7 bases and at J to 7 bases, leaving 12 bases not matched to a gene. CDR3 nucleotide sequence: TGCAGCGCCCGGACAGGGACGGCCGGGCAGCCCCAGCATTTT. It yields the protein CSARTGTAGQPQHF.

The table lists this clone with a count of one. J is TRBJ1-2 and V is TRBV7-2; D is unresolved. The V end lost 5 bases, the J end lost 1 base, and 5 bases lay between the germline ends. Germline CDR1 and CDR2: SGHTA and FQGNSA. This CDR3 comprises 12 residues. CDR3 region: CASSGVNYGYTF. CDR3 DNA sequence: TGTGCCAGCAGCGGAGTTAACTATGGCTACACCTTC.

This chain uses TRBV10-1 with TRBJ2-2, with D perhaps TRBD1 (6 bases). V was pared by 0 bases and J by 5 bases, with 16 bases between. CDR1 is WNHNN, CDR2 SYGVQD, per germline (reference sequence). The CDR3 length is 17 residues. CDR3 in DNA: TGCGCCAGCAGTGAGTCCCTAGTGGCCAGGGGTACCGGGGAGCTGTTTTTT. The encoded protein is CASSESLVARGTGELFF.

The V gene is TRBV28, the J gene TRBJ2-2, with unresolved D. V was clipped by 8 bases and J by 7 bases, with 20 bases between them. Looked up from germline, CDR1 is MDHEN and CDR2 is SYDVKM. The CDR3 runs 15 residues. The chain's CDR3 is CASGSLLEYNGELFF. The CDR3 DNA reads TGTGCCAGCGGTAGTCTCCTGGAGTATAACGGGGAGCTGTTTTTT.

This rearrangement joins TRBV30 to TRBJ2-7; no firm D call. The CDR3 is made up of 13 amino acids. Per germline, CDR1 GTSNPN and CDR2 SVGIG (reference sequence). V gave up 0 bases and J gave up 5 bases, with 11 bases separating them. The CDR3 region is CAWSVIRQNEQYF. The CDR3 nucleotides are TGTGCCTGGAGTGTAATTCGTCAGAACGAGCAGTACTTC.

The genes are TRBV6-5 and TRBJ1-6; no firm D call. Between the trimmed V and J ends, which lost 6 bases and 7 bases, there was a span of 13 bases. Germline loops: CDR1 MNHEY, CDR2 SVGAGI. The CDR3 extends over 14 amino acids. The CDR3 bases are TGTGCCAGCAGCCAACTCCTAGGAAATTCACCCCTCCACTTT. Translated, it gives CASSQLLGNSPLHF.

The chain has TRBV5-1 and TRBJ2-7; D remains ambiguous. The CDR3 is made up of 14 amino acids. V was shortened by 4 bases and J by 1 base, with 12 bases between the two germline ends. The V gene's germline CDR1 is SGHRS and CDR2 YFSETQ. The CDR3 sequence: CASSPTTLSYEQYF. In nucleotides, the CDR3 is TGCGCCAGCAGCCCGACGACATTATCCTACGAGCAGTACTTC.

The chain has TRBV28 and TRBJ2-7; D is unclear. The CDR3 extends over 15 amino acids. The V gene's germline CDR1 is MDHEN and CDR2 SYDVKM. The V end was cut by 5 bases, the J end by 0 bases, with 14 bases between. CDR3 sequence (DNA): TGTGCCAGCAGTCCTTTGACACCCAGCTCCTACGAGCAGTACGTC. It codes for CASSPLTPSSYEQYV.

The genes are TRBV11-3 and TRBJ1-1; unclear D gene. This CDR3 has 14 residues. V was clipped by 0 bases and J by 1 base, with 6 bases between them. CDR1 is SGHNT, CDR2 YENEEA, per germline. DNA for the CDR3: TGTGCCAGCAGCTTAGAGAGAAAGAACACTGAAGCTTTCTTT. Translated, it gives CASSLERKNTEAFF.

The genes are TRBV4-1 and TRBJ1-3; 8 bases line up with TRBD1. Germline loops: CDR1 MGHRA, CDR2 YSYEKL. The CDR3 spans 16 residues. Germline trimming cut 3 bases from V and 6 bases from J; bases unmatched to any gene: 10. CDR3 sequence: CASSQVDRAGVNTIYF. The DNA of the CDR3 is TGCGCCAGCAGCCAGGTGGACAGGGCTGGGGTAAACACCATATATTTT.

V is TRBV10-1 and J is TRBJ2-3, with 9 positions matching TRBD2. V shed 5 bases and J 1 base; nucleotides not matched to a gene: 7. The CDR3 extends over 16 amino acids. The germline gives CDR1 WNHNN, CDR2 SYGVQD (reference sequence). The CDR3 spells CASSKTSGGGTDTQYF. The CDR3 coding sequence is TGCGCCAGCAGTAAGACTAGCGGAGGGGGCACAGATACGCAGTATTTT.

The chain uses TRBV27 and TRBJ2-3; unclear D gene. Germline loops: CDR1 MNHEY, CDR2 SMNVEV (reference sequence). CDR3 size: 11 residues. V was pared by 3 bases and J by 5 bases, with 3 bases between. The CDR3 coding sequence is TGTGCCAGCAGTTTTATAGATACGCAGTATTTT. Amino acids: CASSFIDTQYF.

This rearrangement joins TRBV15 to TRBJ2-7; 13 positions match TRBD2. Looked up from germline, CDR1 is LNHNV and CDR2 is YYDKDF (reference sequence). V lost 5 bases to trimming and J lost 3 bases; unmatched junction nucleotides: 19. The CDR3 consists of 20 residues. CDR3 DNA sequence: TGTGCCACCAGCGGATGGACTAGCGGGAGAACAAGGGAAAGATTCTACGAGCAGTACTTC. Protein sequence: CATSGWTSGRTRERFYEQYF. Based on the CDR3 plus reference TRBV15 and TRBJ2-7, the full variable domain is DAMVIQNPRYQVTQFGKPVTLSCSQTLNHNVMYWYQQKSSQAPKLLFHYYDKDFNNEADTPDNFQSRRPNTSFCFLDIRSPGLGDTAMYLCATSGWTSGRTRERFYEQYFGPGTRLTVT.

CDR3 residues: CASSDHSSYEQYF. Here the CDR3 DNA reads TGTGCCAGCAGTGATCACAGTTCCTACGAGCAGTACTTC. The chain carries TRBV2 and TRBJ2-7; D ambiguous. CDR1 is SNHLY and CDR2 is FYNNEI in the germline V gene. This CDR3 is 13 amino acids long. Trimming took off 3 bases at V and 1 base at J, with 7 bases between the two ends.

This clone has a single count. V and J are TRBV7-9 and TRBJ1-5; 8 bases match TRBD1. J gave up 11 bases and V 5 bases, and 14 bases lay outside the gene matches. The length of the CDR3 is 15 residues. Germline V gene data show CDR1 as SEHNR and CDR2 as FQNEAQ (reference sequence). CDR3 protein: CASSKAGTGWVAQHF. In nucleotides, the CDR3 is TGTGCCAGCAGCAAAGCCGGGACAGGCTGGGTAGCCCAGCATTTT.

A single count supports this clone. The chain uses TRBV5-4 and TRBJ2-1; D remains ambiguous. V was shortened by 0 bases and J by 0 bases, with 7 bases between the two germline ends. The CDR3 totals 15 residues. Germline CDR1 and CDR2: SGHNT and YYREEE (reference sequence). This chain's CDR3 is CASSLDSPSYNEQFF. CDR3 coding DNA: TGTGCCAGCAGCTTGGACAGTCCCTCCTACAATGAGCAGTTCTTC.

The chain carries TRBV7-3 and TRBJ2-5, with TRBD2 as a possible D gene (5 bases). This CDR3 has 13 residues. Looked up from germline, CDR1 is SGHTA and CDR2 is FQGTGA. V was clipped by 0 bases and J by 4 bases, with 6 bases between them. This chain's CDR3 is CASSLTGGETQYF. The CDR3 bases are TGTGCCAGCAGCTTAACAGGAGGAGAGACCCAGTACTTC.

Here the CDR3 reads CATSRGGRDAFF. CDR3 bases: TGTGCCACCAGCAGGGGGGGACGGGACGCTTTCTTT. This chain joins TRBV15 and TRBJ1-1, with D possibly being TRBD1 (5 bases). This CDR3 region has 12 residues. V lost 3 bases, J lost 11 bases, and 13 bases lay in between. The germline CDR1 and CDR2 sequences are LNHNV and YYDKDF (reference sequence). The full variable domain, its missing parts supplied by reference TRBV15 and TRBJ1-1, is DAMVIQNPRYQVTQFGKPVTLSCSQTLNHNVMYWYQQKSSQAPKLLFHYYDKDFNNEADTPDNFQSRRPNTSFCFLDIRSPGLGDTAMYLCATSRGGRDAFFGQGTRLTVV.

In its sample, this clone was seen once. V is TRBV18 and J is TRBJ2-1; 7 bases line up with TRBD1. This CDR3 contains 16 residues. Trimming took 6 bases from V and 5 from J; bases not matched to a gene: 13. Germline V gene sequence: CDR1 KGHSH, CDR2 LQKENI. CDR3 DNA sequence: TGTGCCAGCTCCCGGAAAGGGGGCCTGAGGGACAATGAGCAGTTCTTC. This translates into CASSRKGGLRDNEQFF.

The chain couples TRBV19 to TRBJ2-2, with unresolved D. V was trimmed by 2 bases and J by 2 bases, leaving 9 bases between them. This CDR3 comprises 15 residues. CDR1 is LNHDA and CDR2 is SQIVND in the germline V gene (reference sequence). CDR3 nucleotide sequence: TGTGCCAGTAGTATATCACAGCTAAACACCGGGGAGCTGTTTTTT. It encodes CASSISQLNTGELFF.

This chain connects TRBV7-2 to TRBJ2-7, with 10 nucleotides matching TRBD1. The J segment lost 4 bases and the V segment lost 5 bases, leaving 8 bases of the junction unmatched. The V gene's germline CDR1 is SGHTA and CDR2 FQGNSA. This CDR3 is 15 amino acids long. This chain's CDR3 is CASSRPDRGRYEQYF. CDR3 nucleotide sequence: TGTGCCAGCAGCCGCCCTGACAGGGGGCGTTACGAGCAGTACTTC.

V usage is TRBV7-3 and J usage is TRBJ2-7; 11 nucleotides line up with TRBD2. The length of the CDR3 is 17 residues. CDR1 SGHTA and CDR2 FQGTGA come from the germline V gene. Unmatched junction bases numbered 12, after V lost 5 bases and J lost 3 bases. Written as DNA, the CDR3 is TGTGCCAGCAGCCTAAACCCCCCGACTAGCGGGAACTACGAGCAGTACTTC. Its protein is CASSLNPPTSGNYEQYF.

The CDR3 here is CASSTQGGSHYTF. CDR3 bases: TGTGCCAGCAGCACCCAGGGGGGCTCTCACTACACCTTC. The chain carries TRBV7-2 and TRBJ1-2, with 7 bases lining up with TRBD1. The germline V gene has CDR1 SGHTA and CDR2 FQGNSA. This CDR3 is 13 amino acids long. V gave up 5 bases and J gave up 10 bases; unmatched junction bases: 10.

This chain uses TRBV11-2 with TRBJ1-1; 7 bases align to TRBD1. The CDR3 covers 14 residues. CDR1 and CDR2 (germline): SGHAT, FQNNGV. The trim removed 5 bases at V and 3 bases at J, leaving 6 bases unmatched. CDR3 region: CASSRTGSHTEAFF. The DNA for the CDR3 is TGTGCCAGCAGCCGGACAGGCTCCCACACTGAAGCTTTCTTT.

This chain uses TRBV5-1 with TRBJ2-7; D is unclear. Trimming took 0 bases from V and 5 from J, leaving 15 bases between them. Germline CDR1 is SGHRS and CDR2 is YFSETQ. The CDR3 is made up of 15 amino acids. The DNA of the CDR3 is TGCGCCAGCAGCTTGGTCTCTAGTAGGAGAGACGAGCAGTACTTC. Translation: CASSLVSSRRDEQYF.